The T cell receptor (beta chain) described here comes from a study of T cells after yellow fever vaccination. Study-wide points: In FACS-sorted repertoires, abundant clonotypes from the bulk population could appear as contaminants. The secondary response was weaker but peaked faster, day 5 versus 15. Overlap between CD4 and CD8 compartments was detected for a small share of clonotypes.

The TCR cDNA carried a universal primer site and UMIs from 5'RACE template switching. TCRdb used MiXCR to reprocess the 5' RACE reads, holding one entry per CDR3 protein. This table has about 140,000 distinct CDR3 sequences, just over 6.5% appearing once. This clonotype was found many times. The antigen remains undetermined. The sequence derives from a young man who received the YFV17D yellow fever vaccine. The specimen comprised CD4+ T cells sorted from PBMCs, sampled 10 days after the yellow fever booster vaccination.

The CDR3 loop reads CAISAGQGAFEQYF. The CDR3 nucleotides are TGTGCCATCAGTGCAGGACAGGGGGCGTTCGAGCAGTACTTC. The chain combines TRBV10-3 with TRBJ2-7, with 11 bases identical to TRBD1. The V and J ends lost 4 bases and 6 bases, in that order; junction bases with no gene match: 5. The CDR3 runs 14 residues. CDR1 and CDR2 from the germline V gene are ENHRY and SYGVKD.